These 17 T cell receptor beta chains originate from one sample sequenced in a study of regulatory T cells in long-lasting Graves disease. The time point: persistent/refractory GD, antithyroid drugs over 5 years with positive TRAb. Isolated PBMC RNA provided the starting material for the TCR library. Through Arm-PCR of CDR3 regions and iRepertoire HTBI primers, TCR beta libraries were built. One entry per CDR3 protein, called by TCRdb with MiXCR from the multiplex PCR reads. This sample yields about 660,000 distinct CDR3 sequences, of which 25% to 35% are seen a single time; about 40% belongs to the top ten. This specimen was peripheral blood mononuclear cells (PBMCs), taken when the disease was refractory, from a patient treated with antithyroid drugs. The receptors stem from a female donor with Graves disease.

This clonotype was observed a handful of times. This rearrangement joins TRBV28 to TRBJ1-5; D ambiguous. Germline V gives CDR1 MDHEN, CDR2 SYDVKM. Trimming took off 3 bases at V and 0 bases at J, with 9 bases between the two ends. The CDR3 consists of 15 residues. CDR3 DNA: TGTGCCAGCAGTTTTGGAGTTAATAGCAATCAGCCCCAGCATTTT. Its protein is CASSFGVNSNQPQHF.

This clonotype has only one observation. The chain joins TRBV20-1 to TRBJ2-2; D gene uncertain. The V gene lost 4 bases and the J gene lost 0 bases, with 15 bases spanning the gap. This CDR3 is 16 amino acids long. Germline V gives CDR1 DFQATT, CDR2 SNEGSKA (reference sequence). CDR3 region: CSATRAGGSNTGELFF. CDR3 nucleotides: TGCAGTGCTACCCGGGCAGGCGGTTCGAACACCGGGGAGCTGTTTTTT.

Only a few counts were recorded for this clonotype. In nucleotides, the CDR3 is TGTGCCAGCAGCGTCTCTCCCGGGGAGCTGTTTTTT. Translated: CASSVSPGELFF. This sequence joins TRBV5-5 and TRBJ2-2; D is unresolved. CDR1 is SGHKS and CDR2 is YYEKEE in the germline V gene (reference sequence). CDR3 length: 12 residues. V lost 4 bases to trimming and J lost 6 bases, with 7 bases between them.

This clonotype has more than one count but fewer than ten. J is TRBJ2-3 and V is TRBV5-1, with 10 bases fitting TRBD2. Germline V gene lookup returns CDR1 SGHRS and CDR2 YFSETQ. Trimming cost V 4 bases and J 4 bases; bases outside gene matches: 9. This CDR3 is built from 16 residues. CDR3 residues: CASSRYLAGEADTQYF. Here the CDR3 DNA reads TGCGCCAGCAGCAGGTATCTAGCGGGAGAAGCAGATACGCAGTATTTT.

The chain combines TRBV6-2 or TRBV6-3 with TRBJ1-2; D possibly corresponds to TRBD1 (5 bases). Trimming took off 4 bases at V and 0 bases at J, with 12 bases between the two ends. This CDR3 is built from 15 residues. Germline CDR1 and CDR2: MNHEY and SVGEGT. CDR3 region: CASSLGPYSNYGYTF. CDR3 bases: TGTGCCAGCAGTTTGGGACCATACTCTAACTATGGCTACACCTTC.

The sample holds a few counts of this clonotype. The rearrangement links TRBV20-1 to TRBJ2-7; D is tentatively TRBD1 or TRBD2 (5 bases each). The CDR3 has 12 residues. Germline CDR1 and CDR2: DFQATT and SNEGSKA (reference sequence). CDR3 bases: TGCAGCGGGGCTCCCGGCCCCTACGAGCAGTACTTC. It is translated as CSGAPGPYEQYF.

This clonotype was picked up many times. The rearrangement joins TRBV12-3 or TRBV12-4 to TRBJ2-5; D may be TRBD2 (5 bases). V lost 2 bases, J lost 5 bases, and 9 bases lay in between. CDR3 length: 13 residues. CDR3 DNA sequence: TGTGCCAGCAGTTTAAGTGGCGGGGAGACCCAGTACTTC. Translating it yields CASSLSGGETQYF.

Concerning this clonotype: With a much larger clone just one base away, this may be a read error. This chain links TRBV12-5 with TRBJ2-7; 8 positions match TRBD2. Per the germline V gene, CDR1 is LGHNT and CDR2 is FRNRAP. The CDR3 covers 17 residues. The chain's CDR3 is CASGPTGTRRGSCEQYF. The CDR3 bases are TGTGCTAGTGGGCCAACCGGGACTAGACGAGGGTCCTGCGAGCAGTACTTC. Full variable domain (remainder filled in from reference TRBV12-5 and TRBJ2-7): DARVTQTPRHKVTEMGQEVTMRCQPILGHNTVFWYRQTMMQGLELLAYFRNRAPLDDSGMPKDRFSAEMPDATLATLKIQPSEPRDSAVYFCASGPTGTRRGSCEQYFGPGTRLTVT.

The chain is built from TRBV28 and TRBJ2-6; D remains ambiguous. Germline CDR1 MDHEN, CDR2 SYDVKM. V lost 4 bases to trimming and J lost 0 bases, with 7 bases between them. The CDR3 loop spans 15 amino acids. CDR3 protein: CASSYPSSGANVLTF. In DNA form, the CDR3 reads TGTGCCAGCAGTTACCCCAGCTCTGGGGCCAACGTCCTGACTTTC.

This clonotype was found a few times. This chain links TRBV6-1 with TRBJ1-2, with D unresolved. The CDR3 is made up of 14 amino acids. CDR1 and CDR2 (germline): MNHNS, SASEGT. V was shortened by 6 bases and J by 8 bases, with 19 bases between the two germline ends. CDR3 sequence: CASRNTKDTKGYTF. Written as DNA, the CDR3 is TGTGCCAGCAGAAATACAAAGGATACGAAGGGCTACACCTTC.

The chain combines TRBV7-9 with TRBJ1-3; a weak D match, TRBD1 (5 bases). Trimming left V 6 bases short and J 3 bases short, with 15 bases between. From germline, CDR1 is SEHNR and CDR2 FQNEAQ (reference sequence). The CDR3 runs to 15 residues. In nucleotides, the CDR3 is TGTGCCAGCAGTGCAGGGAGCCTAATTGGAAACACCATATATTTT. Encoded protein: CASSAGSLIGNTIYF.

This rearrangement joins TRBV4-1 to TRBJ2-7; 7 bases agree with TRBD2. CDR3 size: 13 residues. The ends lost 3 bases at V and 3 bases at J; junction bases unmatched: 2. Germline CDR1 MGHRA, CDR2 YSYEKL. As DNA, the CDR3 is TGCGCCAGCAGCCAGAGCGGGAACTACGAGCAGTACTTC. Translated, it gives CASSQSGNYEQYF.

The V call is TRBV9, the J call TRBJ1-1; no clear D gene. The CDR3 length is 14 residues. Germline-derived CDR1 and CDR2 are SGDLS and YYNGEE. V lost 1 base to trimming and J lost 1 base, with 8 bases between them. CDR3 bases: TGTGCCAGCAGCGTATTCGACAAGAACACTGAAGCTTTCTTT. This encodes CASSVFDKNTEAFF.

Concerning this clonotype: This clone may be a read error of a much larger clone one base away. The rearrangement uses TRBV6-1 and TRBJ2-7, with D possibly matching TRBD2 (6 bases). This CDR3 region has 14 residues. Germline values: CDR1 MNHNS, CDR2 SASEGT. CDR3: CAGSDGLPTYEQYF. The CDR3 DNA is TGTGCCGGCAGTGACGGACTACCTACCTACGAGCAGTACTTC.

This chain joins TRBV20-1 and TRBJ2-7; 8 nucleotides match TRBD2. The CDR3 runs to 15 residues. In germline, CDR1 is DFQATT, CDR2 SNEGSKA (reference sequence). With 0 bases clipped from V and 5 bases from J, the junction kept 9 bases outside the gene matches. The CDR3 DNA is TGCAGTGCTAGAGATCTCGCGGGAGGTTTTGACGAGCAGTACTTC. Amino acids: CSARDLAGGFDEQYF.

A few counts support this clonotype. The J gene is TRBJ1-1, the V gene TRBV18; D may be TRBD1 (6 bases). The CDR3 is 15 residues long. CDR1 and CDR2 (germline): KGHSH, LQKENI. V was cut by 6 bases and J by 1 base, with 15 bases left in between. CDR3 residues: CASSAAGHGNTEAFF. DNA of the CDR3: TGTGCCAGCTCTGCCGCGGGACACGGGAACACTGAAGCTTTCTTT.

The chain joins TRBV15 to TRBJ2-5; 10 bases agree with TRBD2. V lost 0 bases and J lost 2; bases outside the gene matches: 21. CDR1 is LNHNV, CDR2 YYDKDF, per germline (reference sequence). The CDR3 extends over 22 amino acids. The CDR3: CATSRDLPIRASGRSDQETQYF. The CDR3 DNA follows: TGTGCCACCAGCAGAGATCTCCCCATACGTGCTAGCGGGAGAAGTGATCAAGAGACCCAGTACTTC.